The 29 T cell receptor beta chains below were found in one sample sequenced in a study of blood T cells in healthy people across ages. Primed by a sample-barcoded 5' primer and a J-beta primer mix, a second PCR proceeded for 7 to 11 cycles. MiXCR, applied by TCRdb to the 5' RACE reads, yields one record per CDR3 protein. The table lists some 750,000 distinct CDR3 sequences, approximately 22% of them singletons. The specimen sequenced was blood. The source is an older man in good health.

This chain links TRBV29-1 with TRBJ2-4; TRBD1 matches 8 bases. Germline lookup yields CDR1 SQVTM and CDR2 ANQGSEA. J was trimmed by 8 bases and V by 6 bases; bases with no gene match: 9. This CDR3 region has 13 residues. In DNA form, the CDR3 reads TGCAGCGTGTCAGGGGGCGACAGGGACATTCAGTACTTC. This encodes CSVSGGDRDIQYF.

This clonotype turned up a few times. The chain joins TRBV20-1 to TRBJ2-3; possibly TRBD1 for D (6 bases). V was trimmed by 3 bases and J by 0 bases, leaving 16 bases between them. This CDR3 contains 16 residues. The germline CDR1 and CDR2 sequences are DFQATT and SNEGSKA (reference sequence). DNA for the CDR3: TGCAGTGCTAGTTCTCCCGGACAGAGAAGCACAGATACGCAGTATTTT. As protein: CSASSPGQRSTDTQYF.

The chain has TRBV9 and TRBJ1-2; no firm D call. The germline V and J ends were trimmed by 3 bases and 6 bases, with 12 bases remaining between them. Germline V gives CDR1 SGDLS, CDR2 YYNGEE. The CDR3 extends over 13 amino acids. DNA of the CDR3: TGTGCCAGCAGCGGACGACGGACTCATGGCTACACCTTC. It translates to CASSGRRTHGYTF.

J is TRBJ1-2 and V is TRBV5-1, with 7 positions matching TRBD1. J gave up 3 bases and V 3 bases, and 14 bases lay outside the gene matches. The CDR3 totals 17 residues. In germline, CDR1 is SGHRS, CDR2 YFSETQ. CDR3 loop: CASSSRRQGSHDYGYTF. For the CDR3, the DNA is TGCGCCAGCAGCTCGAGACGACAGGGATCTCATGACTATGGCTACACCTTC. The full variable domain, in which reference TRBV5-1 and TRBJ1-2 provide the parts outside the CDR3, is KAGVTQTPRYLIKTRGQQVTLSCSPISGHRSVSWYQQTPGQGLQFLFEYFSETQRNKGNFPGRFSGRQFSNSRSEMNVSTLELGDSALYLCASSSRRQGSHDYGYTFGSGTRLTVV.

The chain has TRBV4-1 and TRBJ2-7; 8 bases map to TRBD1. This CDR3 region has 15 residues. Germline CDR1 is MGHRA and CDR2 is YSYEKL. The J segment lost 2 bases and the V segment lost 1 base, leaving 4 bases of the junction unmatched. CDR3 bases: TGCGCCAGCAGCCAAGTGGACAGGGAAACCTACGAGCAGTACTTC. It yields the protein CASSQVDRETYEQYF.

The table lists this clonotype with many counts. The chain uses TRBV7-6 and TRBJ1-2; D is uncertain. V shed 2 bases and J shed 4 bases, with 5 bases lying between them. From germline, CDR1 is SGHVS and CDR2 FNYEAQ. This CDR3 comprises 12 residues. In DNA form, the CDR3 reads TGTGCCAGCAGCTTACGGGGCTATGGCTACACCTTC. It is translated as CASSLRGYGYTF.

As DNA, the CDR3 is TGTGCCAGCAGCGTAGGAGGCGGGGGGGCCTACAATGAGCAGTTCTTC. It translates to CASSVGGGGAYNEQFF. This rearrangement joins TRBV9 to TRBJ2-1, with 9 nucleotides matching TRBD2. The CDR3 totals 16 residues. Per germline, CDR1 SGDLS and CDR2 YYNGEE. With V trimmed by 0 bases and J by 2 bases, 3 bases remained unmatched.

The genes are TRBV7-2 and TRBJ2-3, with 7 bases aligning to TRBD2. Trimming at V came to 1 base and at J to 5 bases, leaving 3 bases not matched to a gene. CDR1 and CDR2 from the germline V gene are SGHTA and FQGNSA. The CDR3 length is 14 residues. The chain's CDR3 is CASSLVAGQDTQYF. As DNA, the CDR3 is TGTGCCAGCAGCTTAGTAGCGGGTCAAGATACGCAGTATTTT.

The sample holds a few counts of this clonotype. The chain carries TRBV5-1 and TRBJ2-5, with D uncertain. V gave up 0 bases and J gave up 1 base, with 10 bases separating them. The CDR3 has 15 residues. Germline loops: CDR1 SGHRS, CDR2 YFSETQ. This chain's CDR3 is CASSLADGIQETQYF. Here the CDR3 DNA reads TGCGCCAGCAGCTTGGCCGACGGAATCCAAGAGACCCAGTACTTC.

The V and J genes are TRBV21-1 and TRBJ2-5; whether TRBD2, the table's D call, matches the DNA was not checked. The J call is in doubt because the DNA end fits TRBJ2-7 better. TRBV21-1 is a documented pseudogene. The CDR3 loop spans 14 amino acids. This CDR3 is CASSKGLRAFEQYV. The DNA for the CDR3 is TGTGCCAGCAGCAAGGGACTACGGGCTTTCGAGCAGTACGTC.

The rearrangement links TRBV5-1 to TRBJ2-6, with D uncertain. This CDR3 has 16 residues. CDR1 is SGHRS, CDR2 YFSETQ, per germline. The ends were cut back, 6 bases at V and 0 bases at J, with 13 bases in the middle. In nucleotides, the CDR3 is TGCGCCAGCAAGGGCAGGTCTAACTCTGGGGCCAACGTCCTGACTTTC. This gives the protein CASKGRSNSGANVLTF.

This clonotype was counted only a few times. CDR3 protein: CSAPNPAKGNKNIQYF. In DNA, the CDR3 is TGCAGTGCCCCGAACCCGGCCAAAGGAAACAAAAACATTCAGTACTTC. The V and J genes are TRBV20-1 and TRBJ2-4; unclear D gene. The V end was cut by 6 bases, the J end by 3 bases, with 21 bases between. In germline, CDR1 is DFQATT, CDR2 SNEGSKA (reference sequence). The CDR3 is made up of 16 amino acids.

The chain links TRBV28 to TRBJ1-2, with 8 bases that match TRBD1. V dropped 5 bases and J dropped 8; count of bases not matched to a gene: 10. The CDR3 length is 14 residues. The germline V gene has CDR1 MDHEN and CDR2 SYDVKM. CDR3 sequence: CASSTGGLQRGYTF. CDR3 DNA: TGTGCCAGCAGTACAGGGGGTCTCCAGAGAGGCTACACCTTC.

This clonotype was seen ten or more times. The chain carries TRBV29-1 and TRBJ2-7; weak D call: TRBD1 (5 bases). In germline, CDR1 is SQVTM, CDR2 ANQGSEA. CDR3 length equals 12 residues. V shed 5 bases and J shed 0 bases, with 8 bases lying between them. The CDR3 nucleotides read TGCAGCGTTCAGGGAAGCTCCTACGAGCAGTACTTC. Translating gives CSVQGSSYEQYF.

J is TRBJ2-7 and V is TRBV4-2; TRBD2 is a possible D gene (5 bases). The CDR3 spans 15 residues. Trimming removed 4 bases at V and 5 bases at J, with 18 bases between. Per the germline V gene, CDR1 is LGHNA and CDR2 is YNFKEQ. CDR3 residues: CASSPVAGMSHEQYF. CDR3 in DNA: TGTGCCAGCAGCCCAGTTGCCGGGATGAGTCACGAGCAGTACTTC.

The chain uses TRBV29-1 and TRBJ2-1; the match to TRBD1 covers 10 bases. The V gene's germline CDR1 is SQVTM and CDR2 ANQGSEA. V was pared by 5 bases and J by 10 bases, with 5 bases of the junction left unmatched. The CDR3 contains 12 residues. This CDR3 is CSVRQGAGEQFF. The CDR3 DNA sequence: TGCAGCGTTCGACAGGGGGCGGGGGAGCAGTTCTTC.

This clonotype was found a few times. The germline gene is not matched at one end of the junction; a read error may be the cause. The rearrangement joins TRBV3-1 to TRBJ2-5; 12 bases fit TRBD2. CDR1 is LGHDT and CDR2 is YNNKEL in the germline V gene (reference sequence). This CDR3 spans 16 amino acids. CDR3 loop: CASSPTSGGYQETQCF. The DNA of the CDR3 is TGTGCCAGCAGCCCCACTAGCGGGGGGTACCAAGAGACCCAGTGCTTC.

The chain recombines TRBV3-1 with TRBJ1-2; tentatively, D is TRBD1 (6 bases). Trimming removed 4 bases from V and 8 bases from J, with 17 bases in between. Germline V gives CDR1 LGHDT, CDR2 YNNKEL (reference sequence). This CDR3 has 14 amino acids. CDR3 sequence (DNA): TGTGCCAGCAGCCCGAACCCGACAGGTGCCGGCTACACCTTC. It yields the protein CASSPNPTGAGYTF.

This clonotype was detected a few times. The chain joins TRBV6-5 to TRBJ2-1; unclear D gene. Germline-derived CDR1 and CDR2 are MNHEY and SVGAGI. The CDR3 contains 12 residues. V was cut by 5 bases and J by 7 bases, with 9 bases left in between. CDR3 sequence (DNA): TGTGCCAGCAGTCTCATTGGGAATGAGCAGTTCTTC. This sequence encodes CASSLIGNEQFF.

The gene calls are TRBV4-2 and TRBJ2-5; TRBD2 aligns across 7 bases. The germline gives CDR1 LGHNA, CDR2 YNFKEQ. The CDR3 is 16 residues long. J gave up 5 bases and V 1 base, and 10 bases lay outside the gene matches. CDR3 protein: CASSQVKGLGAETQYF. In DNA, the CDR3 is TGTGCCAGCAGCCAAGTCAAAGGACTAGGCGCGGAGACCCAGTACTTC.

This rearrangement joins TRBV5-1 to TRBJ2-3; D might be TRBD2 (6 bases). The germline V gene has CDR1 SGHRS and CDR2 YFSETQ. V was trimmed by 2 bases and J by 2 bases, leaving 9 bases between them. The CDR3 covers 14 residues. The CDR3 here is CASSFGEDTDTQYF. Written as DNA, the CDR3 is TGCGCCAGCAGCTTTGGGGAGGACACAGATACGCAGTATTTT.

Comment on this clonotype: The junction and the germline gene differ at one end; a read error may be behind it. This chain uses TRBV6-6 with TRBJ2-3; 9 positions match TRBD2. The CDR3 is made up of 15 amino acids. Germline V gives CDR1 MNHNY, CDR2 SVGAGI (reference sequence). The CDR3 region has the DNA TGTGCCAGCAGTTTAGATAGCGGGAGCGGGAAGACCCAGTACTTT. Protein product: CASSLDSGSGKTQYF.

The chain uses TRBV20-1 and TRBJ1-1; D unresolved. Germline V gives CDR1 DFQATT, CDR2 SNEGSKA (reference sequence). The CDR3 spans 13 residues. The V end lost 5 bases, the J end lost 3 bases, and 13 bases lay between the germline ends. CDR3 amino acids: CSASRAIHTEAFF. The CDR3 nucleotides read TGCAGTGCTTCCCGGGCAATTCACACTGAAGCTTTCTTT.

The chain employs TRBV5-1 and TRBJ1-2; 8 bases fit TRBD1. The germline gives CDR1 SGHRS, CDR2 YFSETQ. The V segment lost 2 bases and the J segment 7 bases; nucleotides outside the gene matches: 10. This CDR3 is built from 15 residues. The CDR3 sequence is CASSFAIGQGVGYTF. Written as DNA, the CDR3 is TGCGCCAGCAGCTTCGCTATAGGACAGGGCGTTGGCTACACCTTC.

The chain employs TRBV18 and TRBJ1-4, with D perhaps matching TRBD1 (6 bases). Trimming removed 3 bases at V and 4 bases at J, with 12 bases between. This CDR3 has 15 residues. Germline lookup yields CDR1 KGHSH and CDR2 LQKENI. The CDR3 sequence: CASSPMTGINEKLFF. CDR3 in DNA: TGTGCCAGCTCACCCATGACAGGAATTAATGAAAAACTGTTTTTT.

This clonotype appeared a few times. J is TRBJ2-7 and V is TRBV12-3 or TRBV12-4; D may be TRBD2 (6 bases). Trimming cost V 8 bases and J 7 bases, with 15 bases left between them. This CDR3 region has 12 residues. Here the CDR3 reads CASGGGFGEQYV. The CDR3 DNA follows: TGTGCCAGCGGGGGAGGATTTGGGGAGCAGTACGTC.

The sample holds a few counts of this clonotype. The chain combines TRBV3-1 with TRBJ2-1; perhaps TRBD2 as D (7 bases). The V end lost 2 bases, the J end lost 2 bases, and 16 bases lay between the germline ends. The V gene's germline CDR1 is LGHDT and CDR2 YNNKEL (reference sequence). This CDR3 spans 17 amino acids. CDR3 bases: TGTGCCAGCAGCCAATATTCGGGGGGCGGTCCCTACAATGAGCAGTTCTTC. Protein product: CASSQYSGGGPYNEQFF.

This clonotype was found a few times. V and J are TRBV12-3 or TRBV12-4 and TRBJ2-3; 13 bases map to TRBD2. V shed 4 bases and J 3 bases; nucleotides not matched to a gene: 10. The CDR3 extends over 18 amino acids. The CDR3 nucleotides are TGTGCCAGCAGTTCCGGCCGTACTAGCGGGGGGGCTACAGATACGCAGTATTTT. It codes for CASSSGRTSGGATDTQYF.

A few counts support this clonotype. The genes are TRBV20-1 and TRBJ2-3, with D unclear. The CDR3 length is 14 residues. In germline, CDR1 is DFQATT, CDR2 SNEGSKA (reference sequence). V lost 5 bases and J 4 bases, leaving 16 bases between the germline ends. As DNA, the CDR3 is TGCAGTGCTTCAGACTCGTCTTGGGCAGATACGCAGTATTTT. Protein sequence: CSASDSSWADTQYF.